This T cell receptor (beta chain) was observed in a study of blood T cells in healthy people across ages. Study results and limitations: Compared with aged donors, long-lived donors showed fewer expanded clones, suggesting selection. CMV status of donors was not determined, possibly confounding expanded clonotype changes. Estimates drawn from one million T cells were deemed to understate diversity.

A second PCR, run for about 6 to 11 cycles, used a sample-barcoded 5' primer plus a J-beta primer mix. MiXCR was run by TCRdb on the 5' RACE reads, yielding one entry per CDR3 protein. The repertoire has roughly 860,000 distinct CDR3 sequences, about 59% of them found once; the top ten carry 25% to 35%. The CDR3 runs 13 residues. CDR1 is SGHNT and CDR2 is YENEEA in the germline V gene. Worth noting for this clonotype: Antigen specificity is unknown. An end of the junction does not agree with germline; a read error may underlie this.

Sequenced: blood. This sequence joins TRBV11-3 and TRBJ2-7; D ambiguous. The sequence came from a man aged 30-40 years in good health. CDR3 DNA sequence: TGTGCCAGCAGCTTAAGGGCCTCCGACGAGCAGTACTTC. This gives the protein CASSLRASDEQYF.